The rows below give T cell receptor beta chains drawn from one sample of a study of T cell repertoires in cytomegalovirus infection. No antigen has been assigned to these receptors. TCRdb passed the reads through MiXCR, listing each CDR3 protein once. This table has about 340,000 distinct CDR3 sequences, roughly 29% appearing once. The sequences come from cultured PBMCs, collected from culture after CMV antigen stimulation. The receptors here all came from a human donor in good health (CMV status not recorded). Some clones in this sample may be carry-over from other donors' samples. The CDR3 runs from the conserved cysteine through the conserved F or W. Fields, in order: D gene, J gene, V gene, clone size, CDR3 protein, CDR3 DNA. The D gene is left open where the match is weak. Clone sizes are given selectively: once, few, many, or a class where the clone is expanded.

D gene: -; J gene: TRBJ1-4; V gene: TRBV20-1; clone size: -; CDR3 protein: CSAPLSGPNEKLFF; CDR3 DNA: TGCAGTGCCCCTCTCTCAGGACCGAATGAAAAACTGTTTTTT
D gene: -; J gene: TRBJ2-1; V gene: TRBV28; clone size: -; CDR3 protein: CASSAGTEQFF; CDR3 DNA: TGTGCCAGCAGTGCCGGGACGGAGCAGTTCTTC
D gene: -; J gene: TRBJ2-5; V gene: TRBV5-5; clone size: -; CDR3 protein: CASSLKAGPAQETQYF; CDR3 DNA: TGTGCCAGCAGCTTGAAGGCAGGGCCGGCCCAAGAGACCCAGTACTTC
D gene: -; J gene: TRBJ2-1; V gene: TRBV11-3; clone size: -; CDR3 protein: CASSLGRRGFLGDEQFF; CDR3 DNA: TGTGCCAGCAGCCTTGGCCGAAGGGGGTTCCTTGGCGATGAGCAGTTCTTC
D gene: -; J gene: TRBJ2-7; V gene: TRBV10-3; clone size: once; CDR3 protein: CAISLTSYEQYF; CDR3 DNA: TGTGCCATCAGTTTGACATCCTACGAGCAGTACTTC
D gene: -; J gene: TRBJ2-3; V gene: TRBV24-1; clone size: -; CDR3 protein: CATSDPGDLGDTQYF; CDR3 DNA: TGTGCCACCAGTGATCCGGGGGACCTCGGGGATACGCAGTATTTT
D gene: TRBD2; J gene: TRBJ2-1; V gene: TRBV5-1; clone size: -; CDR3 protein: CASSQRTSGRVEQFF; CDR3 DNA: TGCGCCAGCAGCCAAAGGACTAGCGGGAGGGTTGAGCAGTTCTTC
D gene: TRBD2; J gene: TRBJ2-4; V gene: TRBV7-2; clone size: many; CDR3 protein: CASSPGGIQYF; CDR3 DNA: TGTGCCAGCAGCCCGGGGGGCATTCAGTACTTC
D gene: -; J gene: TRBJ2-1; V gene: TRBV7-9; clone size: once; CDR3 protein: CASVRTNEQFF; CDR3 DNA: TGTGCCAGCGTGCGGACCAATGAGCAGTTCTTC
D gene: -; J gene: TRBJ2-1; V gene: TRBV6-8; clone size: -; CDR3 protein: CASSYSGTPGPNNEQFF; CDR3 DNA: TGTGCCAGCAGTTACTCAGGGACCCCAGGGCCTAACAATGAGCAGTTCTTC
D gene: -; J gene: TRBJ1-1; V gene: TRBV7-6; clone size: many; CDR3 protein: CASSLAITGGGTEAFF; CDR3 DNA: TGTGCCAGCAGCTTAGCGATAACCGGGGGGGGCACTGAAGCTTTCTTT
D gene: -; J gene: TRBJ2-5; V gene: TRBV7-9; clone size: -; CDR3 protein: CASNHAGVPQETQYF; CDR3 DNA: TGTGCCAGCAACCACGCCGGGGTTCCTCAAGAGACCCAGTACTTC
D gene: TRBD1; J gene: TRBJ1-5; V gene: TRBV20-1; clone size: many; CDR3 protein: CSARGPTGGGQPQHF; CDR3 DNA: TGCAGTGCTAGGGGACCTACAGGGGGCGGTCAGCCCCAGCATTTT
D gene: TRBD1; J gene: TRBJ1-5; V gene: TRBV19; clone size: -; CDR3 protein: CASRPGTGFSNQPQHF; CDR3 DNA: TGTGCCAGTAGGCCCGGGACAGGGTTTAGCAATCAGCCCCAGCATTTT
D gene: -; J gene: TRBJ1-1; V gene: TRBV6-5; clone size: -; CDR3 protein: CASSYSRSEAFF; CDR3 DNA: TGTGCCAGCAGTTACTCTCGCTCAGAAGCTTTCTTT
D gene: -; J gene: TRBJ2-2; V gene: TRBV19; clone size: few; CDR3 protein: CASSSQGSGTGELFF; CDR3 DNA: TGTGCCAGTAGTAGTCAGGGTTCCGGCACCGGGGAGCTGTTTTTT
D gene: -; J gene: TRBJ2-3; V gene: TRBV27; clone size: -; CDR3 protein: CASSFKPTPSTDTQYF; CDR3 DNA: TGTGCCAGCAGTTTCAAGCCGACACCTAGCACAGATACGCAGTATTTT
D gene: -; J gene: TRBJ2-7; V gene: TRBV19; clone size: -; CDR3 protein: CASSRTTVTYEQYF; CDR3 DNA: TGTGCCAGCAGTCGAACGACAGTTACTTACGAGCAGTACTTC
D gene: -; J gene: TRBJ2-7; V gene: TRBV12-3/TRBV12-4; clone size: few; CDR3 protein: CASSPNPYYEQYF; CDR3 DNA: TGTGCCAGCAGTCCCAACCCTTACTACGAGCAGTACTTC
D gene: -; J gene: TRBJ2-7; V gene: TRBV29-1; clone size: few; CDR3 protein: CSVGLRGRSYEQYF; CDR3 DNA: TGCAGCGTTGGTTTGAGGGGACGCAGCTACGAGCAGTACTTC
D gene: TRBD1; J gene: TRBJ1-5; V gene: TRBV28; clone size: few; CDR3 protein: CASSSTRTGNQPQHF; CDR3 DNA: TGTGCCAGCAGTTCCACCCGGACAGGGAATCAGCCCCAGCATTTT
D gene: TRBD2; J gene: TRBJ2-5; V gene: TRBV28; clone size: few; CDR3 protein: CASKRLAGTETQYF; CDR3 DNA: TGTGCCAGCAAGAGGCTAGCGGGAACAGAGACCCAGTACTTC
D gene: -; J gene: TRBJ2-2; V gene: TRBV2; clone size: few; CDR3 protein: CASSVDTGELFF; CDR3 DNA: TGTGCCAGCAGTGTTGACACCGGGGAGCTGTTTTTT
D gene: -; J gene: TRBJ1-2; V gene: TRBV3-1; clone size: -; CDR3 protein: CASSPSGRDYGYTF; CDR3 DNA: TGTGCCAGCAGTCCCAGTGGGAGAGACTATGGCTACACCTTC
D gene: -; J gene: TRBJ2-3; V gene: TRBV7-6; clone size: -; CDR3 protein: CASSLGAGRGGNTQYF; CDR3 DNA: TGTGCCAGCAGCTTAGGTGCGGGGCGGGGCGGGAATACGCAGTATTTT
D gene: -; J gene: TRBJ1-4; V gene: TRBV27; clone size: -; CDR3 protein: CASTRLPNLPHGEKLFF; CDR3 DNA: TGTGCCAGCACCAGGCTGCCCAACTTACCCCATGGGGAAAAACTGTTTTTT
D gene: TRBD1; J gene: TRBJ2-1; V gene: TRBV6-2/TRBV6-3; clone size: -; CDR3 protein: CASSWGPGQGAYNEQFF; CDR3 DNA: TGTGCCAGCAGTTGGGGACCGGGACAGGGGGCCTACAATGAGCAGTTCTTC
D gene: TRBD1; J gene: TRBJ2-1; V gene: TRBV20-1; clone size: few; CDR3 protein: CSADTGTGFFNEQFF; CDR3 DNA: TGCAGTGCTGATACCGGGACAGGGTTCTTTAATGAGCAGTTCTTC
D gene: -; J gene: TRBJ1-1; V gene: TRBV7-3; clone size: -; CDR3 protein: CASSLTPGARTEAFF; CDR3 DNA: TGTGCCAGCAGCTTAACTCCCGGGGCCCGCACTGAAGCTTTCTTT
D gene: -; J gene: TRBJ1-3; V gene: TRBV27; clone size: -; CDR3 protein: CASSLGKSAGNTIYF; CDR3 DNA: TGTGCCAGCAGTTTGGGGAAGTCAGCTGGAAACACCATATATTTT
D gene: -; J gene: TRBJ1-2; V gene: TRBV29-1; clone size: -; CDR3 protein: CSVEPFGRGDYGYTF; CDR3 DNA: TGCAGCGTGGAGCCTTTTGGCAGGGGAGACTATGGCTACACCTTC
D gene: -; J gene: TRBJ1-2; V gene: TRBV6-1; clone size: many; CDR3 protein: CASSSTGDGYTF; CDR3 DNA: TGTGCCAGCAGTAGCACAGGTGATGGCTACACCTTC
D gene: -; J gene: TRBJ1-1; V gene: TRBV11-2; clone size: -; CDR3 protein: CASSLWVQGSTSTEAFF; CDR3 DNA: TGTGCCAGCAGCTTGTGGGTACAGGGAAGCACAAGCACTGAAGCTTTCTTT
D gene: -; J gene: TRBJ2-3; V gene: TRBV2; clone size: few; CDR3 protein: CASRLGGGLGADTQYF; CDR3 DNA: TGTGCCAGCAGGCTCGGTGGGGGGCTTGGCGCAGATACGCAGTATTTT
D gene: -; J gene: TRBJ1-2; V gene: TRBV7-3; clone size: -; CDR3 protein: CASSPEGGVSNYGYTF; CDR3 DNA: TGTGCCAGCAGTCCAGAGGGGGGCGTATCTAACTATGGCTACACCTTC